What follows are 10 T cell receptor beta chains derived from one specimen sequenced in a study of spatial heterogeneity in lung cancer. General observations from the study: Intratumoral expanded alpha and beta TCR counts were found to track tumor mutation counts.

TCRdb re-called the 5' RACE reads with MiXCR, one entry per CDR3 protein. The table lists around 950 distinct CDR3 sequences, 3.5% to 5% of them singletons, with approximately 30% in the top ten. For these TCRs, the target antigens are not known. As for time point: sample taken at primary tumor resection. Sequenced here: lung tumor tissue, sampled at surgery. The receptors were gathered from a male donor with early-stage non-small cell lung cancer.

This clonotype was counted a few times. V usage is TRBV6-2 or TRBV6-3 and J usage is TRBJ2-7, with 8 positions matching TRBD1. Germline V gene data show CDR1 as MNHEY and CDR2 as SVGEGT. The CDR3 has 13 residues. With V trimmed by 6 bases and J by 6 bases, 7 bases remained unmatched. In nucleotides, the CDR3 is TGTGCCAGCAGGCGGACAGGGCCTGGCGAGCAGTACGTC. As protein: CASRRTGPGEQYV.

This clonotype is labeled as medium-sized. This chain uses TRBV11-3 with TRBJ1-4; D is uncertain. From germline, CDR1 is SGHNT and CDR2 YENEEA. The CDR3 has 16 amino acids. The V gene lost 5 bases and the J gene lost 10 bases, with 23 bases spanning the gap. The DNA of the CDR3 is TGTGCCAGCAGCCCAAGGGCAGTCGGACCTATGGGAAAACTGTTTTTT. As protein: CASSPRAVGPMGKLFF.

By sample share, this clonotype is medium-sized. CDR3 DNA: TGTGCCAGCAGCAGGAACACCCGGGGGGGGAGCGTGCAGTATTTT. As protein: CASSRNTRGGSVQYF. The rearrangement joins TRBV6-2 or TRBV6-3 to TRBJ2-3; TRBD2 matches 8 bases. This CDR3 region has 15 residues. V lost 6 bases, J lost 11 bases, and 16 bases stayed unmatched. Germline loops: CDR1 MNHEY, CDR2 SVGEGT.

This clonotype is medium-sized. This chain joins TRBV6-1 and TRBJ1-1; D might be TRBD1 (5 bases). The germline CDR1 and CDR2 sequences are MNHNS and SASEGT. This CDR3 has 14 amino acids. Trimming shortened V by 5 bases and J by 1 base, and 11 bases separated the two germline ends. CDR3 region: CASSPWGENTEAFF. The CDR3 coding sequence is TGTGCCAGCAGTCCCTGGGGGGAGAACACTGAAGCTTTCTTT.

This clonotype appeared many times. The chain recombines TRBV6-1 with TRBJ2-4, with D perhaps TRBD1 or TRBD2 (5 bases each). Germline V lookup: CDR1 MNHNS, CDR2 SASEGT. The CDR3 runs to 17 residues. V lost 4 bases to trimming and J lost 0 bases, with 16 bases between them. CDR3 sequence (DNA): TGTGCCAGCAGTGTTGGCCGGGACCCTATAGCCAAAAACATTCAGTACTTC. This sequence encodes CASSVGRDPIAKNIQYF.

In its sample, this clonotype is medium-sized. The genes are TRBV15 and TRBJ2-2; TRBD1 matches 8 bases. The CDR3 is 22 amino acids. Germline V CDR1 and CDR2: LNHNV, YYDKDF (reference sequence). V shed 0 bases, J shed 0 bases, and the junction held 18 bases outside the gene matches. Here the CDR3 DNA reads TGTGCCACCAGCAGAGAGCGGACAGGGCGGTTAACCCCAACCTCGAACACCGGGGAGCTGTTTTTT. Its translation is CATSRERTGRLTPTSNTGELFF.

By proportion, this clonotype is large. The V gene is TRBV7-6, the J gene TRBJ2-5, with 10 bases fitting TRBD2. V lost 8 bases to trimming and J lost 4 bases; unmatched junction nucleotides: 22. The V gene's germline CDR1 is SGHVS and CDR2 FNYEAQ. The CDR3 totals 19 residues. This CDR3 is CASFHPGPSGGAGPETQYF. The CDR3 DNA reads TGTGCCAGCTTCCACCCTGGTCCTAGCGGGGGCGCTGGCCCAGAGACCCAGTACTTC.

Judged by abundance, this clonotype is medium-sized. The chain recombines TRBV18 with TRBJ2-5; D is uncertain. The CDR3 sequence is 14 residues long. V was trimmed by 6 bases and J by 1 base, leaving 12 bases between them. Germline V gene sequence: CDR1 KGHSH, CDR2 LQKENI. In DNA form, the CDR3 reads TGTGCCAGCTCCTCGGACGGCGTCCAAGAGACCCAGTACTTC. Encoded protein: CASSSDGVQETQYF.

The rearrangement links TRBV4-2 to TRBJ2-3; 8 bases fit TRBD2. Germline CDR1 is LGHNA and CDR2 is YNFKEQ. V gave up 4 bases and J gave up 5 bases; unmatched junction bases: 14. The CDR3 has 17 amino acids. CDR3 in amino acids: CASSPGFPGGPGDTQYF. Here the CDR3 DNA reads TGTGCCAGCAGCCCCGGGTTCCCGGGGGGGCCGGGAGATACGCAGTATTTT.

Within the sample, this clonotype is medium-sized. J is TRBJ2-1 and V is TRBV18, with D unclear. With 3 bases removed from V and 0 bases from J, the gap between germline ends came to 12 bases. Germline assignment: CDR1 KGHSH and CDR2 LQKENI. CDR3 size: 16 residues. CDR3 coding DNA: TGTGCCAGCTCACCGGTGGACCACAGCTCCTACAATGAGCAGTTCTTC. This translates into CASSPVDHSSYNEQFF.